These 18 T cell receptor beta chains were all obtained from the same sample, sequenced in a study of blood T cell repertoires in COVID-19. TCRdb keeps only in-frame clones here, not all; method: immunoSEQ multiplex PCR. Seen here are about 110,000 clones, approximately 84% observed once, and the top ten hold roughly 1.4%. Material: peripheral blood. Receptors were obtained from a man aged 35 to 55 with acute or convalescent COVID-19.

The chain has TRBV7-3 and TRBJ2-2; a possible D gene is TRBD2 (5 bases). Germline V gene sequence: CDR1 SGHTA, CDR2 FQGTGA. This CDR3 region has 13 residues. The V and J ends lost 5 bases and 5 bases respectively, with 9 bases between them. The CDR3 DNA reads as TGTGCCAGCAGCCCAACGGGGACCGGGGAGCTGTTTTTT. It translates to CASSPTGTGELFF.

The genes are TRBV5-1 and TRBJ2-2; D call uncertain. Trimming pared 3 bases from V and 7 bases from J, leaving 10 bases between. Germline CDR1 SGHRS, CDR2 YFSETQ. There are 13 residues in the CDR3. The CDR3: CASSSLVGGELFF. CDR3 DNA sequence: TGCGCCAGCAGCTCGTTAGTTGGCGGGGAGCTGTTTTTT.

The chain recombines TRBV9 with TRBJ2-1; TRBD2 matches at 11 bases. After removal of 3 bases from V and 9 bases from J, the junction contained 8 bases not matched to a gene. The length of the CDR3 is 15 residues. Germline values: CDR1 SGDLS, CDR2 YYNGEE. The CDR3 loop reads CASSAAGTSGTEQFF. For the CDR3, the DNA is TGTGCCAGCAGCGCCGCCGGGACTAGCGGTACTGAGCAGTTCTTC.

The J gene is TRBJ2-5, the V gene TRBV11-1; 9 bases agree with TRBD2. The CDR3 is made up of 14 amino acids. Germline assignment: CDR1 SGHAT and CDR2 FQDESV (reference sequence). The V gene end was trimmed by 5 bases and the J gene end by 4 bases; junction bases not matched to a gene: 5. CDR3 sequence: CASSPGTSRETQYF. CDR3 bases: TGTGCCAGCAGCCCCGGGACTAGCAGAGAGACCCAGTACTTC.

This clone appeared many times. CDR3 sequence: CASSVRVGSPLHF. CDR3 DNA sequence: TGTGCCAGCAGCGTCAGGGTCGGTTCACCCCTCCACTTT. The chain employs TRBV27 and TRBJ1-6; D is possibly TRBD1 (5 bases). CDR1 is MNHEY and CDR2 is SMNVEV in the germline V gene (reference sequence). The CDR3 has 13 amino acids. Deletions cut 6 bases from V and 9 bases from J, with 12 bases between.

The gene calls are TRBV18 and TRBJ2-1, with D possibly matching TRBD1 (6 bases). The CDR3 extends over 14 amino acids. The V gene lost 5 bases and the J gene lost 3 bases, with 11 bases spanning the gap. Germline-derived CDR1 and CDR2 are KGHSH and LQKENI. The CDR3 DNA sequence: TGTGCCAGCTCATTCAGGGGTGGCTACAATGAGCAGTTCTTC. Amino acid sequence: CASSFRGGYNEQFF.

With respect to this clone: This same CDR3 is encoded by further DNA sequences in the sample. J is TRBJ1-5 and V is TRBV20-1; TRBD1 agrees at 7 bases. The CDR3 is made up of 13 amino acids. Germline V gene sequence: CDR1 DFQATT, CDR2 SNEGSKA (reference sequence). With V trimmed by 3 bases and J by 8 bases, 7 bases remained unmatched. The CDR3 reads CSASRTGREPQHF. CDR3 coding DNA: TGCAGTGCTAGTAGGACAGGCAGAGAGCCCCAGCATTTT.

The rearrangement joins TRBV28 to TRBJ2-3; TRBD2 might be the D (6 bases). Trimming pared 3 bases from V and 4 bases from J, leaving 14 bases between. The germline CDR1 and CDR2 sequences are MDHEN and SYDVKM. The CDR3 runs 15 residues. The CDR3 DNA sequence: TGTGCCAGCAGTTTCGGGGGTATGCCGCCAGATACGCAGTATTTT. It encodes CASSFGGMPPDTQYF.

The genes are TRBV30 and TRBJ2-7; D is ambiguous. The CDR3 length is 11 residues. Germline loops: CDR1 GTSNPN, CDR2 SVGIG (reference sequence). Deletions cut 5 bases from V and 1 base from J, with 6 bases between. This CDR3 is CAWVFSYEQYF. As DNA, the CDR3 is TGTGCCTGGGTCTTTTCCTACGAGCAGTACTTC. The variable domain in full, with the rest retrieved from reference TRBV30 and TRBJ2-7, is SQTIHQWPATLVQPVGSPLSLECTVEGTSNPNLYWYRQAAGRGLQLLFYSVGIGQISSEVPQNLSASRPQDRQFILSSKKLLLSDSGFYLCAWVFSYEQYFGPGTRLTVT.

Details on this clone: The junction differs from germline at one of its ends, possibly a read error. The rearrangement uses TRBV7-8 and TRBJ2-7, with TRBD1 identical over 9 bases. CDR3 length: 12 amino acids. The germline gives CDR1 SGHVS, CDR2 FQNEAQ. The CDR3 protein is CASSITGTGHSF. CDR3 nucleotide sequence: TGTGCCAGCAGCATTACCGGGACAGGGCATAGCTTC.

The rearrangement joins TRBV6-5 to TRBJ1-1; D is ambiguous. Trimming took off 6 bases at V and 4 bases at J, with 15 bases between the two ends. Germline V gene data show CDR1 as MNHEY and CDR2 as SVGAGI. The CDR3 extends over 14 amino acids. The CDR3 DNA reads as TGTGCCAGCAGCCAGACCCTAGTAGGCACTGAAGCTTTCTTT. It is translated as CASSQTLVGTEAFF.

This chain links TRBV12-2 with TRBJ1-5; the DNA was not used to check the table's D call, TRBD1. TRBV12-2 is designated a pseudogene. The CDR3 length is 14 residues. The CDR3 nucleotides are TGTGCAAGTCGCCAGATATTTAGCAATCAGCCCCAGCATTTT. Its translation: CASRQIFSNQPQHF.

The chain has TRBV10-2 and TRBJ2-7, with 11 bases lining up with TRBD2. From germline, CDR1 is WSHSY and CDR2 SAAADI. This CDR3 comprises 14 residues. The junction had 1 base not matched to a gene; V was cut back by 2 bases and J by 4 bases. The CDR3 coding sequence is TGCGCCAGCAGTGAGACTAGCGGGAGTTACGAGCAGTACTTC. It codes for CASSETSGSYEQYF.

The table lists this clone with a few counts. The V gene is TRBV7-9, the J gene TRBJ2-7; D is undetermined. Germline values: CDR1 SEHNR, CDR2 FQNEAQ (reference sequence). This CDR3 has 15 amino acids. Trimming removed 1 base from V and 2 bases from J, with 12 bases in between. Written as DNA, the CDR3 is TGTGCCAGCAGCTTAGTTTTGGGCAGAACCTACGAGCAGTACTTC. Its translation: CASSLVLGRTYEQYF.

The CDR3 region is CASSRDSRREKLFF. In DNA, the CDR3 is TGTGCCAGTAGTAGGGACAGCCGTCGTGAAAAACTGTTTTTT. The gene calls are TRBV19 and TRBJ1-4; 7 positions agree with TRBD1. This CDR3 comprises 14 residues. V gave up 4 bases and J gave up 7 bases; unmatched junction bases: 6. Germline values: CDR1 LNHDA, CDR2 SQIVND (reference sequence).

V and J are TRBV30 and TRBJ2-5; possibly TRBD1 for D (6 bases). V was cut by 2 bases and J by 3 bases, with 13 bases left in between. The CDR3 runs to 14 residues. Germline V gives CDR1 GTSNPN, CDR2 SVGIG (reference sequence). CDR3 sequence: CAWSKQGKKETQYF. The CDR3 nucleotides are TGTGCCTGGAGTAAACAGGGAAAGAAAGAGACCCAGTACTTC.

The chain employs TRBV30 and TRBJ2-5; 7 nucleotides agree with TRBD2. Germline assignment: CDR1 GTSNPN and CDR2 SVGIG (reference sequence). Trimming at V came to 3 bases and at J to 4 bases, leaving 14 bases not matched to a gene. This CDR3 spans 16 amino acids. CDR3 nucleotides: TGTGCCTGGAGGGGAATACGTGGACTAGAGCGAGAGACCCAGTACTTC. Translated: CAWRGIRGLERETQYF.

The chain links TRBV19 to TRBJ1-1; tentatively, D is TRBD1 (6 bases). This CDR3 is 14 amino acids long. V was pared by 8 bases and J by 3 bases, with 16 bases between. Germline CDR1 and CDR2: LNHDA and SQIVND (reference sequence). Here the CDR3 reads CASGDRPEDTEAFF. CDR3 nucleotide sequence: TGTGCCAGTGGAGACAGGCCCGAGGACACTGAAGCTTTCTTT.